Below are 2 T cell receptor beta chains sequenced from a single sample in a study of cytomegalovirus exposure and HLA in healthy donors. The PCR ran on 60 Vbeta and 13 Jbeta primers. Method: immunoSEQ multiplex PCR; TCRdb's copy keeps in-frame clones and lacks some. The repertoire consists of roughly 190,000 clones, with about 83% occurring once and the leading ten covering roughly 3%. The specimen was PBMCs. The receptors derive from a female donor in good health and CMV-seronegative.

V is TRBV11-3 and J is TRBJ2-6; 9 bases are a match to TRBD1. Germline V gene lookup returns CDR1 SGHNT and CDR2 YENEEA. J was trimmed by 1 base and V by 6 bases; bases with no gene match: 1. CDR3 size: 15 residues. CDR3 DNA: TGTGCCAGCAGAGACAGGGGGTCTGGGGCCAACGTCCTGACTTTC. Its translation: CASRDRGSGANVLTF.

This clone appeared a few times. The genes are TRBV5-5 and TRBJ2-3; 8 nucleotides agree with TRBD2. Germline V gene sequence: CDR1 SGHKS, CDR2 YYEKEE (reference sequence). After removal of 1 base from V and 3 bases from J, the junction contained 10 bases not matched to a gene. The CDR3 totals 17 residues. The CDR3 loop reads CASSLQVAGGGTDTQYF. The CDR3 DNA reads as TGTGCCAGCAGCTTGCAAGTGGCGGGGGGTGGAACAGATACGCAGTATTTT.